Described below is a single T cell receptor (beta chain) sequence and its context. Its matching antigen is unknown. Barcoded TCR alpha and TCR beta cDNA libraries with UMIs came from 5'RACE using constant-segment primers. From the 5' RACE reads, TCRdb called clonotypes with MiXCR, one entry per CDR3 protein. The sample consists of approximately 180,000 distinct CDR3 sequences, roughly 17% of them appearing once. This specimen comes from a study of T-cell memory formation after mild COVID-19. At the level of the study: Among the donors, TCR clusters were largely specific to each donor.

Study-wide results and limits: CD8+ contracting clones occupied EMRA, while CD4+ ones occupied mainly CM and EM. Day 15 to 85 contracting clones showed balanced CD4/CD8; later expanders leaned CD4+.

Germline V lookup: CDR1 MNHNS, CDR2 SASEGT. This CDR3 has 17 residues. V dropped 4 bases and J dropped 7; count of bases not matched to a gene: 12. The sample comprised PBMCs or a T cell subset sorted from them (not recorded which). This sequence joins TRBV6-1 and TRBJ2-1; 11 bases fit TRBD1. This clonotype was sampled from an adult woman who had mild COVID-19 (a few samples of this study predate the infection). Cell type and time point are not known. As DNA, the CDR3 is TGTGCCAGCAGTGGAGGACGACCGGGACAGGGGGAAAATGAGCAGTTCTTC. Residues: CASSGGRPGQGENEQFF.